The clone carrying this T cell receptor (beta chain) was seen repeatedly, ten times or more. Described time point: sample taken at primary tumor resection. Tumor, nontumor lung or frozen PBMC supplied whole RNA that was sequenced unsorted. One entry per CDR3 protein, called by TCRdb with MiXCR from the 5' RACE reads. The table shows roughly 25,000 distinct CDR3 sequences, with 9.5% to 15% occurring only once. These data originate in a study of spatial heterogeneity in lung cancer. J was trimmed by 7 bases and V by 1 base; bases with no gene match: 4. Germline lookup yields CDR1 LGHNA and CDR2 YSLEER. This CDR3 contains 14 residues.

The chain is built from TRBV4-3 and TRBJ1-2; 9 nucleotides align to TRBD1. The specimen was PBMCs, collected at surgery. This clonotype was obtained from a female donor with early-stage non-small cell lung cancer. CDR3: CASSQVGTGSGYTF. The CDR3 DNA sequence: TGCGCCAGCAGCCAAGTTGGGACAGGGTCTGGCTACACCTTC.